The 26 T cell receptor beta chains below were found in one sample sequenced in a study of control samples from healthy donors and cancer patients. Sequencing used immunoSEQ multiplex PCR; TCRdb keeps in-frame clones, though not all of them. Here the sample spans approximately 53,000 clones, approximately 89% being singletons. The sequenced sample was PBMCs. Receptors were obtained from a man aged 30-40 years with colorectal cancer.

The chain is built from TRBV20-1 and TRBJ1-5; no reliable D call. Germline CDR1 DFQATT, CDR2 SNEGSKA (reference sequence). This CDR3 contains 14 residues. Trimming took off 3 bases at V and 7 bases at J, with 16 bases between the two ends. The CDR3 nucleotides read TGCAGTGCTAGTGCTGACCGGTATAACCAGCCCCAGCATTTT. Its translation: CSASADRYNQPQHF.

The chain couples TRBV27 to TRBJ1-5; no definite D call. The germline V gene encodes CDR1 MNHEY and CDR2 SMNVEV (reference sequence). Trimming took 2 bases from V and 4 from J, leaving 9 bases between them. The CDR3 totals 14 residues. CDR3 region: CASSLRRGNQPQHF. DNA for the CDR3: TGTGCCAGCAGTTTAAGGCGGGGTAATCAGCCCCAGCATTTT.

DNA of the CDR3: TGTGCCAGCACTCAGGGGGCTAGCGGGGGCACAGATACGCAGTATTTT. Translated: CASTQGASGGTDTQYF. The rearrangement joins TRBV7-9 to TRBJ2-3; TRBD2 is a possible D gene (9 bases). This CDR3 has 16 amino acids. CDR1 and CDR2 from the germline V gene are SEHNR and FQNEAQ (reference sequence). Trimming shortened V by 7 bases and J by 1 base, and 18 bases separated the two germline ends.

The V and J genes are TRBV28 and TRBJ2-7; a weak D match, TRBD2 (5 bases). CDR3 length: 18 residues. The V gene's germline CDR1 is MDHEN and CDR2 SYDVKM. V was clipped by 8 bases and J by 2 bases, with 28 bases between them. CDR3: CASPPAGRLAASTYEQYV. CDR3 in DNA: TGTGCCAGCCCACCTGCGGGTCGCCTAGCCGCGTCCACCTACGAGCAGTACGTC.

This rearrangement joins TRBV5-4 to TRBJ2-7; tentative D call: TRBD2 (6 bases). Between the trimmed V and J ends, which lost 4 bases and 7 bases, there was a span of 12 bases. CDR1 and CDR2 from the germline V gene are SGHNT and YYREEE (reference sequence). The CDR3 loop spans 12 amino acids. The CDR3 region is CASSPTRGEQYF. The CDR3 nucleotides are TGTGCCAGCAGCCCGACTAGGGGTGAGCAGTACTTC.

The gene calls are TRBV5-8 and TRBJ1-5; a possible D gene is TRBD1 (5 bases). The CDR3 spans 16 residues. Looked up from germline, CDR1 is SGHTS and CDR2 is YDEGEE. V was shortened by 3 bases and J by 2 bases, with 15 bases between the two germline ends. CDR3 amino acids: CASSYTGGLRNQPQHF. The DNA for the CDR3 is TGTGCCAGCAGCTATACGGGGGGGTTACGCAATCAGCCCCAGCATTTT. The full variable domain, its missing parts supplied by reference TRBV5-8 and TRBJ1-5, is EAGVTQSPTHLIKTRGQQATLRCSPISGHTSVYWYQQALGLGLQFLLWYDEGEERNRGNFPPRFSGRQFPNYSSELNVNALELEDSALYLCASSYTGGLRNQPQHFGDGTRLSIL.

The chain has TRBV12-5 and TRBJ2-2; 12 nucleotides agree with TRBD2. The CDR3 extends over 19 amino acids. From germline, CDR1 is LGHNT and CDR2 FRNRAP. V lost 1 base, J lost 1 base, and 7 bases stayed unmatched. Written as DNA, the CDR3 is TGTGCTAGTGGTTTGGACGTGACTAGCGGGGGTCGGAACACCGGGGAGCTGTTTTTT. Protein: CASGLDVTSGGRNTGELFF.

This sequence joins TRBV7-6 and TRBJ2-3; TRBD1 matches at 8 bases. The CDR3 is 16 amino acids. CDR1 SGHVS and CDR2 FNYEAQ come from the germline V gene. Trimming removed 5 bases from V and 6 bases from J; junction bases left unmatched: 13. The CDR3 nucleotides read TGTGCCAGCAGCCTATCCGGGACAGGCTACCAGGATACGCAGTATTTT. It is translated as CASSLSGTGYQDTQYF.

V and J are TRBV30 and TRBJ1-1; D is unclear. Germline CDR1 and CDR2: GTSNPN and SVGIG (reference sequence). The CDR3 sequence is 12 residues long. With 1 base removed from V and 0 bases from J, the gap between germline ends came to 3 bases. CDR3 nucleotide sequence: TGTGCCTGGAGTGCTGTGAACACTGAAGCTTTCTTT. Protein product: CAWSAVNTEAFF.

The rearrangement joins TRBV7-6 to TRBJ1-1; TRBD1 is a possible D gene (5 bases). The CDR3 runs to 14 residues. Germline V gene data show CDR1 as SGHVS and CDR2 as FNYEAQ. Trimming removed 1 base at V and 1 base at J, with 7 bases between. The CDR3 reads CASSLGQRNTEAFF. The CDR3 nucleotides read TGTGCCAGCAGCTTAGGACAGAGGAACACTGAAGCTTTCTTT.

This clone has just a few counts. Here the CDR3 DNA reads TGTGCCAGCAGCACAGCCGCCGGGGAGCTGTTTTTT. As protein: CASSTAAGELFF. This chain joins TRBV7-9 and TRBJ2-2; the D is unclear. Per germline, CDR1 SEHNR and CDR2 FQNEAQ (reference sequence). The CDR3 contains 12 residues. V was cut by 5 bases and J by 6 bases, with 7 bases left in between.

This clone was detected once. This chain uses TRBV7-2 with TRBJ2-1; D gene unclear. This CDR3 is built from 14 residues. Germline V gene sequence: CDR1 SGHTA, CDR2 FQGNSA. Trimming removed 5 bases at V and 5 bases at J, with 13 bases between. The CDR3 bases are TGTGCCAGCAGCGTAGTGTTATTTGACAATGAGCAGTTCTTC. Its translation: CASSVVLFDNEQFF.

The rearrangement joins TRBV19 to TRBJ1-5; no reliable D call. This CDR3 spans 13 amino acids. Per germline, CDR1 LNHDA and CDR2 SQIVND (reference sequence). Trimming stripped 7 bases from V and 0 bases from J, with 7 bases between. The DNA for the CDR3 is TGTGCCAGTATGGGGTATAGCAATCAGCCCCAGCATTTT. Amino acid sequence: CASMGYSNQPQHF. Full variable domain (rest looked up from reference TRBV19 and TRBJ1-5): DGGITQSPKYLFRKEGQNVTLSCEQNLNHDAMYWYRQDPGQGLRLIYYSQIVNDFQKGDIAEGYSVSREKKESFPLTVTSAQKNPTAFYLCASMGYSNQPQHFGDGTRLSIL.

The sample holds one count of this clone. The chain carries TRBV5-6 and TRBJ1-5; D unresolved. The CDR3 extends over 12 amino acids. V was shortened by 0 bases and J by 5 bases, with 3 bases between the two germline ends. The germline CDR1 and CDR2 sequences are SGHDT and YYEEEE. The CDR3 DNA reads as TGTGCCAGCAGCTTGGCTGATCAGCCCCAGCATTTT. Amino acid sequence: CASSLADQPQHF.

This clone occurred once. The chain combines TRBV6-1 with TRBJ2-7; a weak D match, TRBD1 (7 bases). Trimming took 4 bases from V and 3 from J, leaving 25 bases between them. This CDR3 is 18 amino acids long. Germline-derived CDR1 and CDR2 are MNHNS and SASEGT. The CDR3 bases are TGTGCCAGCAGTGCCCGCAAACCTTGGGGGGACAGCCTCTACGAGCAGTACTTC. Its protein product is CASSARKPWGDSLYEQYF.

This clone appeared a few times. The V and J genes are TRBV7-8 and TRBJ1-5; D uncertain. The CDR3 covers 13 residues. V was pared by 6 bases and J by 2 bases, with 8 bases between. CDR1 is SGHVS and CDR2 is FQNEAQ in the germline V gene. CDR3 DNA sequence: TGTGCCAGCAGGGAATTCGGCAATCAGCCCCAGCATTTT. It translates to CASREFGNQPQHF.

The rearrangement joins TRBV18 to TRBJ1-6; D possibly corresponds to TRBD1 (5 bases). CDR1 KGHSH and CDR2 LQKENI come from the germline V gene. Trimming stripped 5 bases from V and 7 bases from J, with 9 bases between. The CDR3 runs 13 residues. CDR3 residues: CASSTGGNSPLHF. The CDR3 region has the DNA TGTGCCAGCTCAACAGGAGGGAATTCACCCCTCCACTTT.

This rearrangement joins TRBV18 to TRBJ1-6; maybe TRBD1 (5 bases). The CDR3 is 14 amino acids. Germline CDR1 is KGHSH and CDR2 is LQKENI. Trimming removed 2 bases from V and 9 bases from J, with 11 bases in between. CDR3 protein: CASSPSGGGSPLHF. In DNA form, the CDR3 reads TGTGCCAGCTCACCAAGCGGGGGAGGTTCACCCCTCCACTTT.

The chain joins TRBV24-1 to TRBJ1-3, with 7 positions matching TRBD1. V dropped 6 bases and J dropped 1; count of bases not matched to a gene: 5. The germline gives CDR1 KGHDR, CDR2 SFDVKD. The CDR3 runs to 15 residues. CDR3 sequence: CATSNTGDSGNTIYF. The CDR3 DNA reads TGTGCCACCAGTAATACAGGGGATTCTGGAAACACCATATATTTT.

This clone was detected a few times. The chain carries TRBV7-8 and TRBJ1-5; D possibly corresponds to TRBD1 (5 bases). The CDR3 contains 14 residues. Trimming took off 5 bases at V and 6 bases at J, with 14 bases between the two ends. Per the germline V gene, CDR1 is SGHVS and CDR2 is FQNEAQ. The CDR3 DNA follows: TGTGCCAGCAGCGAGACAGTGCTGGGTCAGCCCCAGCATTTT. This sequence encodes CASSETVLGQPQHF.

This chain links TRBV2 with TRBJ2-2; D is unclear. In germline, CDR1 is SNHLY, CDR2 FYNNEI. Trimming stripped 3 bases from V and 2 bases from J, with 13 bases between. The CDR3 covers 16 residues. The CDR3 DNA sequence: TGTGCCAGCAGTGATGTAGTACGGCGAAACACCGGGGAGCTGTTTTTT. Amino acid sequence: CASSDVVRRNTGELFF.

This rearrangement joins TRBV20-1 to TRBJ2-2; D remains ambiguous. The CDR3 is 11 amino acids. The V gene lost 0 bases and the J gene lost 8 bases, with 4 bases spanning the gap. Germline V gives CDR1 DFQATT, CDR2 SNEGSKA (reference sequence). The CDR3 sequence: CSARERGELFF. As DNA, the CDR3 is TGCAGTGCTAGAGAACGAGGGGAGCTGTTTTTT.

The V call is TRBV30, the J call TRBJ2-7; a possible D gene is TRBD1 (6 bases). Deletions cut 6 bases from V and 7 bases from J, with 13 bases between. CDR3 length equals 11 residues. CDR1 and CDR2 from the germline V gene are GTSNPN and SVGIG (reference sequence). The CDR3 sequence: CACLAGEEQYV. Written as DNA, the CDR3 is TGTGCCTGCCTGGCAGGGGAAGAGCAGTACGTC.

The chain has TRBV9 and TRBJ1-2; tentatively, D is TRBD1 (6 bases). This CDR3 has 15 residues. CDR1 is SGDLS, CDR2 YYNGEE, per germline. V lost 3 bases, J lost 5 bases, and 17 bases lay in between. In DNA, the CDR3 is TGTGCCAGCAGCGCCCACGACAGGCCCCCTTATGGCTACACCTTC. It is translated as CASSAHDRPPYGYTF.

The genes are TRBV2 and TRBJ1-2; D not resolved. Trimming took 6 bases from V and 8 from J, leaving 22 bases between them. CDR1 and CDR2 (germline): SNHLY, FYNNEI. CDR3 length: 15 amino acids. The CDR3 loop is CASSLTVTGDWGYTF. CDR3 bases: TGTGCCAGCAGCCTAACGGTTACTGGGGATTGGGGCTACACCTTC. Full variable domain (outside the CDR3, taken from reference TRBV2 and TRBJ1-2): EPEVTQTPSHQVTQMGQEVILRCVPISNHLYFYWYRQILGQKVEFLVSFYNNEISEKSEIFDDQFSVERPDGSNFTLKIRSTKLEDSAMYFCASSLTVTGDWGYTFGSGTRLTVV.

This chain links TRBV5-1 with TRBJ2-2; either TRBD1 or TRBD2 may supply D (6 bases each). Germline CDR1 is SGHRS and CDR2 is YFSETQ. This CDR3 is 14 amino acids long. The V end was cut by 4 bases, the J end by 5 bases, with 12 bases between. The CDR3 reads CASSPLGGTGELFF. CDR3 nucleotide sequence: TGCGCCAGCAGCCCTTTAGGGGGGACCGGGGAGCTGTTTTTT. Together with reference TRBV5-1 and TRBJ2-2, the CDR3 gives the full variable domain: KAGVTQTPRYLIKTRGQQVTLSCSPISGHRSVSWYQQTPGQGLQFLFEYFSETQRNKGNFPGRFSGRQFSNSRSEMNVSTLELGDSALYLCASSPLGGTGELFFGEGSRLTVL.